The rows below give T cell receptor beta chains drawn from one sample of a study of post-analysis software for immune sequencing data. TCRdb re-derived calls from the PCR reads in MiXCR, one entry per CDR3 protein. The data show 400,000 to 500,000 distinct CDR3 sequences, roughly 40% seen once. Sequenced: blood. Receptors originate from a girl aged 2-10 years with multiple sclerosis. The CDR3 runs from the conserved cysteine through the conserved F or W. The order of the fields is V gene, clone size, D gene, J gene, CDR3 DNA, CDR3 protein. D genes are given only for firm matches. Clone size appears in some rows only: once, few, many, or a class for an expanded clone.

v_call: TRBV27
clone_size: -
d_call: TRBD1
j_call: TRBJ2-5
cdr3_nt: TGTGCCAGCAGTTCCCTAGGGGGCCTCGGAGAGACCCAGTACTTC
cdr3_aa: CASSSLGGLGETQYF

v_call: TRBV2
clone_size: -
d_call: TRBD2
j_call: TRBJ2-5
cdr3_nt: TGTGCCAGCAGAGCGGGGTACCAAGAGACCCAGTACTTC
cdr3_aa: CASRAGYQETQYF

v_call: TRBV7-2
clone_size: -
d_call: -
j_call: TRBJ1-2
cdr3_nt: TGTGCCAGCAGCACCCGACAGATAGCTAACTATGGCTACACCTTC
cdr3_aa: CASSTRQIANYGYTF

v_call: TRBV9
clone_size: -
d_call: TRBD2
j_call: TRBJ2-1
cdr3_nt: TGTGCCAGCAGCCTACTAGCGGGAGGCGGGAATGAGCAGTTCTTC
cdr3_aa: CASSLLAGGGNEQFF

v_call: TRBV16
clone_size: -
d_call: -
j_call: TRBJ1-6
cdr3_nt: TGTGCCAGCAGCCAATCTCGAGAGTCCTCGCCTAATTCACCCCTCCACTTT
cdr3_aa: CASSQSRESSPNSPLHF

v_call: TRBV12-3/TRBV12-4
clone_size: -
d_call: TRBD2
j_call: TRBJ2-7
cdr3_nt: TGTGCCAGCAGTAAAGGGTACGGGACTAGCGGGAGATACGAGCAGTACTTC
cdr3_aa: CASSKGYGTSGRYEQYF

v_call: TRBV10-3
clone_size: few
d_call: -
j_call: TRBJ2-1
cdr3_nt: TGTGCCATCAGTGATCGGGAGACTGGATACAATGAGCAGTTCTTC
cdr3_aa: CAISDRETGYNEQFF

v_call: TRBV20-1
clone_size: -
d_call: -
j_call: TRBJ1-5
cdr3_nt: TGCAGTGCTCACTGGCCGGGAACTAGAGGTCAGCCCCAGCATTTT
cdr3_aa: CSAHWPGTRGQPQHF

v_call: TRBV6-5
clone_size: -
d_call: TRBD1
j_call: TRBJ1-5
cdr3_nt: TGTGCCAGCAGTTACTCAAATCTCTTGGGACAGGGTGGCAATCAGCCCCAGCATTTT
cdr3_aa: CASSYSNLLGQGGNQPQHF

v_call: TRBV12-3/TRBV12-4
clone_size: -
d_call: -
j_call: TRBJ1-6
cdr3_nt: TGTGCCAGCAGCCACCTTGGTCAGGCAAGGAATTCACCCCTCCACTTT
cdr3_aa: CASSHLGQARNSPLHF

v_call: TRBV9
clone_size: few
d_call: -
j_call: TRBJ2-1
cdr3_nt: TGTGCCAGCAGCGTACGGTCCAGTGAGCAGTTCTTC
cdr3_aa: CASSVRSSEQFF

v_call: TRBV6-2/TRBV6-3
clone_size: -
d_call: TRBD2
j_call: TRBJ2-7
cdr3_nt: TGTGCCAGCAGCCGACTAGCGGGAACCTCCTACGAGCAGTACTTC
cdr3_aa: CASSRLAGTSYEQYF

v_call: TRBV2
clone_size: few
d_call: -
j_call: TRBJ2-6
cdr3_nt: TGTGCCAGCAGTCGGCTCTACTCTGGGGCCAACGTCCTGACTTTC
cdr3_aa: CASSRLYSGANVLTF

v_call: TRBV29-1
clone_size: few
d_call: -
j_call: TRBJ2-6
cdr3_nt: TGCAGCGCCGACACATACTCAGTCTCTGGGGCCAACGTCCTGACTTTC
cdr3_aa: CSADTYSVSGANVLTF

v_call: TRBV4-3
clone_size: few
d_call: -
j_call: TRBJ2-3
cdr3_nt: TGCGCCAGCAGCCAAGATCCTAGCCCGACCGCCGGAGATACGCAGTATTTT
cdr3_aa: CASSQDPSPTAGDTQYF

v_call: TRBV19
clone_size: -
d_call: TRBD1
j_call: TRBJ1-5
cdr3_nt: TGTGCCAGTAGTATAAATGGACAGGGGGGATATTTTGATCAGCCCCAGCATTTT
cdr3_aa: CASSINGQGGYFDQPQHF

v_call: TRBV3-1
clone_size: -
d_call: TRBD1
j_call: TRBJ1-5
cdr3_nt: TGTGCCAGCGGGGTGACAGGGAATCAGCCCCAGCATTTT
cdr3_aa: CASGVTGNQPQHF

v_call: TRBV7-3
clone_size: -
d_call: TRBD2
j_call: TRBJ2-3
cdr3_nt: TGTGCCAGCAGCTTATTAGGCAGCGGGATCTCAGTATTTACAGATACGCAGTATTTT
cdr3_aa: CASSLLGSGISVFTDTQYF

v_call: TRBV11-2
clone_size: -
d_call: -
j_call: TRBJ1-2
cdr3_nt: TGTGCCAGCAGCCTAGAGGCAGGGCTCTGGGCTAACTATGGCTACACCTTC
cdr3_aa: CASSLEAGLWANYGYTF

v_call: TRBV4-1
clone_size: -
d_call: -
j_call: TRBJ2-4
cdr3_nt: TGCGCCAGCAGCCAAGGGGTGGGGGGCCGAAACATTCAGTACTTC
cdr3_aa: CASSQGVGGRNIQYF

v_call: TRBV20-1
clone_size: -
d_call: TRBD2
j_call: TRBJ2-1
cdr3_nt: TGCAGTGCAACTGGACTAGCAGATTACAATGAGCAGTTCTTC
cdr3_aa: CSATGLADYNEQFF

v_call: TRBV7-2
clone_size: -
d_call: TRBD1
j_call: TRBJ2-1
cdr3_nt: TGTGCCAGCAGCTTATGTGACAGGGGGTCCTACAATGAGCAGTTCTTC
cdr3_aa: CASSLCDRGSYNEQFF

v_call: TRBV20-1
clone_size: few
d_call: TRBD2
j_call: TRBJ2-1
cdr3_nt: TGCAGTGCTCACCTTCTAGGACTAGCGGGAGACCGGGCCGAGCAGTTCTTC
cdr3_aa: CSAHLLGLAGDRAEQFF

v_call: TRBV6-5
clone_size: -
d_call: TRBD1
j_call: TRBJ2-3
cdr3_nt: TGTGCCAGCAGTTACTCGGACAGGGCCACAGATACGCAGTATTTT
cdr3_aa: CASSYSDRATDTQYF

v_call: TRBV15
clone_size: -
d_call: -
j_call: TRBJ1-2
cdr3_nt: TGTGCCACCAGCAGAGATTATGGGAGAAACTATGGCTACACCTTC
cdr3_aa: CATSRDYGRNYGYTF

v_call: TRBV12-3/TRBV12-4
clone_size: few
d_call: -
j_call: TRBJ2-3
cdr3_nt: TGTGCCAGCAGTTTAGCGGGGGGGGCGGTCGCAGATACGCAGTATTTT
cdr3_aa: CASSLAGGAVADTQYF

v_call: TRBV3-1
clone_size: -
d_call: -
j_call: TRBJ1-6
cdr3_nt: TGTGCCAGCAGCCATAGACAGGTTAATTCACCCCTCCACTTT
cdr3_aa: CASSHRQVNSPLHF

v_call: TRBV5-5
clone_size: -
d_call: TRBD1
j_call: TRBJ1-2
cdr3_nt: TGTGCCAGCAGCCAAGTGACAGGGGGCTCTGGGGGCTACACCTTC
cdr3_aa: CASSQVTGGSGGYTF

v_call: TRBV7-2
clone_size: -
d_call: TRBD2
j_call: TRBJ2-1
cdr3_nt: TGTGCCAGCAGAGCAGGACTAGCGGGAGCGGAGGAGCAGTTCTTC
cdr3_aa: CASRAGLAGAEEQFF

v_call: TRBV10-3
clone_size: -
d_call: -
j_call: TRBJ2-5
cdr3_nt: TGTGCCATCAGTGAGAAGAGGGTCGGGGAGACCCAGTACTTC
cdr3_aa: CAISEKRVGETQYF

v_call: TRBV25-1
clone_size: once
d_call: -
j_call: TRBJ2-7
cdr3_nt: TGTGCCAGCAGTTGGAGGGGGGGTTACGAGCAGTACTTC
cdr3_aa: CASSWRGGYEQYF

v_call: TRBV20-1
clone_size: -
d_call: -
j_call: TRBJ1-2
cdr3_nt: TGCAGTGCTAGAGATCAAAGTGTTAACTATGGCTACACCTTC
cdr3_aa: CSARDQSVNYGYTF

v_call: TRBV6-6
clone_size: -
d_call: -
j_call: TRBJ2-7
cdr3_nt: TGTGCCAGCAGTTACTCAGGCGAACGGGGGGAGCAGTACTTC
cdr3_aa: CASSYSGERGEQYF

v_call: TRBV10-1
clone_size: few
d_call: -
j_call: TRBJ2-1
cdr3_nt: TGCGCCAGCAGTGAGTGGCGGGTGGGGGATGAGCAGTTCTTC
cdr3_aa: CASSEWRVGDEQFF

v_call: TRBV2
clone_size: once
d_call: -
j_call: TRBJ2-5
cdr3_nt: TGTGCCAGCAAGGGGGGGCGCTTAGAGACCCAGTACTTC
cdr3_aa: CASKGGRLETQYF

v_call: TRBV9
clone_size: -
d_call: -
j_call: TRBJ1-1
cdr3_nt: TGTGCCAGCAGCCCTGGGGCTACTGAAGCTTTCTTT
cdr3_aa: CASSPGATEAFF

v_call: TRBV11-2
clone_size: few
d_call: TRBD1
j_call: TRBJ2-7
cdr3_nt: TGTGCCAGCAGTTTGGGACAGATCTCCTACGAGCAGTACTTC
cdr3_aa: CASSLGQISYEQYF

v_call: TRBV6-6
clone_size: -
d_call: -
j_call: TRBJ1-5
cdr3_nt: TGTGCCAGTTGGGTCGGGGGCAATCAGCCCCAGCATTTT
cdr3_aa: CASWVGGNQPQHF

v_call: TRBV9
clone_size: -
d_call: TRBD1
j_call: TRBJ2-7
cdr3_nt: TGTGCCAGCAGCCCCGACAGGGACTACGAGCAGTACTTC
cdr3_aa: CASSPDRDYEQYF

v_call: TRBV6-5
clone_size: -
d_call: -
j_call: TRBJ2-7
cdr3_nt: TGTGCCAGCAGTCCTGTAGGGGAAGATACCTCTTACGAGCAGTACTTC
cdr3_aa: CASSPVGEDTSYEQYF